The next 18 T cell receptor beta chains were all read from a single sample in a study of regulatory dendritic cells for organ transplantation. Sorted T cells were CFSE-labeled and cultured approximately five days with allogeneic regulatory or mature dendritic cells at 1:10. The antigens of these receptors remain unknown. Sequencing used immunoSEQ multiplex PCR; TCRdb keeps in-frame clones, though not all of them. The repertoire includes more than 9,000 clones, just over 65% of them detected once, and less than 0.6% sits in the top ten. Sequencing was carried out using naive CD4+ T cells from blood cultured with dendritic cells. Stated subset: CD45RA+ naive T cells. The receptor source for this set is a human donor in good health.

The chain is built from TRBV5-4 and TRBJ1-2; a possible D gene is TRBD1 (6 bases). V lost 1 base and J 5 bases, leaving 12 bases between the germline ends. Germline values: CDR1 SGHNT, CDR2 YYREEE (reference sequence). CDR3 length: 14 amino acids. The chain's CDR3 is CASSLRTAPYGYTF. CDR3 nucleotides: TGTGCCAGCAGCTTGCGGACAGCTCCTTATGGCTACACCTTC.

The rearrangement joins TRBV19 to TRBJ2-1, with D uncertain. The V and J ends lost 7 bases and 0 bases respectively, with 13 bases between them. The germline V gene encodes CDR1 LNHDA and CDR2 SQIVND (reference sequence). The CDR3 has 15 residues. The CDR3 is CASTSQFLSYNEQFF. The CDR3 nucleotides are TGTGCCAGTACCTCACAGTTTCTCTCCTACAATGAGCAGTTCTTC. The whole variable domain, filled in from reference TRBV19 and TRBJ2-1, reads DGGITQSPKYLFRKEGQNVTLSCEQNLNHDAMYWYRQDPGQGLRLIYYSQIVNDFQKGDIAEGYSVSREKKESFPLTVTSAQKNPTAFYLCASTSQFLSYNEQFFGPGTRLTVL.

This clone was picked up a small number of times. This sequence joins TRBV7-2 and TRBJ1-2, with TRBD1 as a possible D gene (5 bases). V lost 1 base to trimming and J lost 4 bases, with 7 bases between them. CDR1 is SGHTA, CDR2 FQGNSA, per germline. This CDR3 spans 13 amino acids. The DNA for the CDR3 is TGTGCCAGCAGCTTAGGGGGACTCTATGGCTACACCTTC. It encodes CASSLGGLYGYTF.

This clone was observed a handful of times. The chain carries TRBV5-1 and TRBJ2-1; 11 bases line up with TRBD2. The CDR3 consists of 16 residues. The V gene end was trimmed by 4 bases and the J gene end by 0 bases; junction bases not matched to a gene: 3. Germline V gives CDR1 SGHRS, CDR2 YFSETQ. CDR3: CASSPTSGVSYNEQFF. As DNA, the CDR3 is TGCGCCAGCAGCCCGACTAGCGGGGTCTCCTACAATGAGCAGTTCTTC. Based on the CDR3 plus reference TRBV5-1 and TRBJ2-1, the full variable domain is KAGVTQTPRYLIKTRGQQVTLSCSPISGHRSVSWYQQTPGQGLQFLFEYFSETQRNKGNFPGRFSGRQFSNSRSEMNVSTLELGDSALYLCASSPTSGVSYNEQFFGPGTRLTVL.

The chain carries TRBV23-1 and TRBJ1-1, with D tentatively TRBD1 (6 bases). TRBV23-1 is identified as an open reading frame with a role that is uncertain. The CDR3 consists of 16 residues. The ends were cut back, 9 bases at V and 2 bases at J, with 22 bases in the middle. This chain's CDR3 is CASRPSRGGSNTEAFF. CDR3 bases: TGCGCCAGTAGGCCTTCTAGGGGGGGGAGTAACACTGAAGCTTTCTTT.

V gene TRBV7-2 combines with J gene TRBJ2-7, with a possible D match to TRBD2 (5 bases). CDR1 and CDR2 (germline): SGHTA, FQGNSA. The CDR3 is 15 amino acids. Trimming stripped 5 bases from V and 6 bases from J, with 20 bases between. CDR3 loop: CASSGFGPGISEQYF. The CDR3 nucleotides are TGTGCCAGCAGCGGGTTCGGACCGGGAATTAGCGAGCAGTACTTC.

The chain uses TRBV6-1 and TRBJ1-2, with TRBD1 identical over 7 bases. V shed 8 bases, J shed 7 bases, and the junction held 7 bases outside the gene matches. The CDR3 is 12 residues long. The germline V gene has CDR1 MNHNS and CDR2 SASEGT. The CDR3 here is CASRGGGPGYTF. CDR3 sequence (DNA): TGTGCCAGCCGTGGAGGGGGCCCTGGCTACACCTTC.

A few counts support this clone. This sequence joins TRBV4-1 and TRBJ2-3; possible D gene TRBD1, 6 bases. V gave up 4 bases and J gave up 4 bases, with 15 bases separating them. Germline lookup yields CDR1 MGHRA and CDR2 YSYEKL. This CDR3 is built from 15 residues. In DNA, the CDR3 is TGCGCCAGCAGCCCCAGGGGACGGGACGCAGATACGCAGTATTTT. Translation gives CASSPRGRDADTQYF.

This rearrangement joins TRBV6-6 to TRBJ1-5; 7 bases align to TRBD1. V shed 5 bases, J shed 0 bases, and the junction held 1 base outside the gene matches. Germline V gene data show CDR1 as MNHNY and CDR2 as SVGAGI (reference sequence). This CDR3 comprises 14 residues. CDR3 in amino acids: CASSDRVSNQPQHF. The CDR3 DNA sequence: TGTGCCAGCAGTGACAGGGTTAGCAATCAGCCCCAGCATTTT.

This chain links TRBV10-3 with TRBJ1-1; D uncertain. The germline CDR1 and CDR2 sequences are ENHRY and SYGVKD. There are 14 residues in the CDR3. V lost 0 bases to trimming and J lost 3 bases, with 8 bases between them. Written as DNA, the CDR3 is TGTGCCATCAGTGAGTCGTACACCCACACTGAAGCTTTCTTT. Amino acids: CAISESYTHTEAFF.

This clone was picked up a small number of times. The rearrangement uses TRBV18 and TRBJ1-6; D call uncertain. V dropped 5 bases and J dropped 7 bases, with 12 bases sitting between them. The CDR3 consists of 14 residues. Germline V CDR1 and CDR2: KGHSH, LQKENI. This CDR3 is CASSTNTGNSPLHF. The CDR3 DNA is TGTGCCAGCTCAACGAACACGGGGAATTCACCCCTCCACTTT.

The CDR3 sequence is CASSPPTGGGDYEQYF. CDR3 DNA sequence: TGTGCCAGCTCACCTCCTACTGGGGGGGGCGACTACGAGCAGTACTTC. The rearrangement joins TRBV18 to TRBJ2-7; the D gene is possibly TRBD2 (7 bases). There are 16 residues in the CDR3. The V gene's germline CDR1 is KGHSH and CDR2 LQKENI. Trimming removed 3 bases from V and 3 bases from J, with 18 bases in between.

The CDR3 loop reads CASSMRQGVDTQYF. CDR3 coding DNA: TGTGCCAGCAGCATGCGACAGGGGGTCGATACGCAGTATTTT. The J gene is TRBJ2-3, the V gene TRBV11-2, with 9 bases that match TRBD1. The CDR3 covers 14 residues. Germline lookup yields CDR1 SGHAT and CDR2 FQNNGV. V lost 5 bases to trimming and J lost 6 bases; unmatched junction nucleotides: 6.

The chain employs TRBV29-1 and TRBJ1-4, with D uncertain. Germline V gene data show CDR1 as SQVTM and CDR2 as ANQGSEA. This CDR3 comprises 13 residues. The CDR3 protein is CSCRRGRNEKLFF. The CDR3 DNA reads as TGCAGTTGCAGGCGGGGTCGTAATGAAAAACTGTTTTTT.

CDR3 DNA: TGTGCCAGCAGGGAGGGTAAAGCGGCCCAGCATTTT. Amino acids: CASREGKAAQHF. The chain is built from TRBV6-6 and TRBJ1-5; D call uncertain. The V gene's germline CDR1 is MNHNY and CDR2 SVGAGI (reference sequence). V lost 6 bases to trimming and J lost 11 bases, with 14 bases between them. The CDR3 loop spans 12 amino acids.

This clone was found once. The gene calls are TRBV9 and TRBJ2-2; D uncertain. The V end lost 0 bases, the J end lost 0 bases, and 9 bases lay between the germline ends. Germline assignment: CDR1 SGDLS and CDR2 YYNGEE. This CDR3 region has 16 residues. DNA for the CDR3: TGTGCCAGCAGCGTAGCTACTGCCGCGAACACCGGGGAGCTGTTTTTT. As protein: CASSVATAANTGELFF.

The chain couples TRBV2 to TRBJ1-5, with no clear D. Germline V gene sequence: CDR1 SNHLY, CDR2 FYNNEI. V gave up 6 bases and J gave up 7 bases, with 16 bases separating them. This CDR3 has 14 amino acids. The CDR3 loop is CASREGNREQPQHF. CDR3 bases: TGTGCCAGCAGAGAGGGTAACCGGGAGCAGCCCCAGCATTTT.

J is TRBJ2-3 and V is TRBV4-1; 8 positions match TRBD2. Unmatched junction bases numbered 11, after V lost 5 bases and J lost 1 base. The CDR3 is 17 amino acids. Germline V lookup: CDR1 MGHRA, CDR2 YSYEKL. The DNA of the CDR3 is TGCGCCAGCAGCGTCGGACCCACTAGCGGTCGCACAGATACGCAGTATTTT. Its translation is CASSVGPTSGRTDTQYF.